This is a list of T cell receptor beta chains from one sample in a study of a mutant IDH1 vaccine in newly diagnosed glioma. Profiling relied on immunoSEQ multiplex PCR, and the TCRdb table lists in-frame clones only, not all of them. The data show some 25,000 clones, 70% to 80% seen once. These TCRs are of unknown antigen specificity. The specimen was PBMCs, collected from a glioma patient whose treatment included an IDH1 peptide vaccine. The receptors stem from a woman aged 18-30 years with glioma. Each CDR3 is given with its conserved first and last residue. D genes are given only for firm matches. Some rows have no size entry. The others give once, few or many, or a class for an expanded clone.

size: .
V: TRBV4-1
J: TRBJ1-4
D: .
DNA: TGCGCCAGCAGCCAAGCCTACCTTTCGGTAGGGTGGAAACTGTTTTTT
CDR3: CASSQAYLSVGWKLFF

size: .
V: TRBV10-3
J: TRBJ1-5
D: .
DNA: TGTGCCATCAGTGAGTCCGTGCAGAGCAATCAGCCCCAGCATTTT
CDR3: CAISESVQSNQPQHF

size: .
V: TRBV19
J: TRBJ1-5
D: TRBD1
DNA: TGTGCCAGTAGTAAGGAGACAGGGGTCAATCAGCCCCAGCATTTT
CDR3: CASSKETGVNQPQHF

size: .
V: TRBV11-1
J: TRBJ1-4
D: TRBD1
DNA: TGTGCCAGCAGCTCCAGGGGGCATGGTGAAAAACTGTTTTTT
CDR3: CASSSRGHGEKLFF

size: .
V: TRBV7-9
J: TRBJ2-3
D: TRBD1
DNA: TGTGCCAGCAGTTTCCCGGGACAGGGTATAGATACGCAGTATTTT
CDR3: CASSFPGQGIDTQYF

size: once
V: TRBV6-1
J: TRBJ1-6
D: TRBD1
DNA: TGTGCCAGCAGTGACGGGACAGTTTTTTTTTCACCCCTCCACTTT
CDR3: CASSDGTVFFSPLHF

size: .
V: TRBV6-1
J: TRBJ2-4
D: .
DNA: TGTGCCAGCAGTGTAATGAACATTCAGTACTTC
CDR3: CASSVMNIQYF

size: once
V: TRBV7-2
J: TRBJ2-1
D: .
DNA: TGTGCCAGCAGCCCCCGGGGCGAGGCGTACAATGAGCAGTTCTTC
CDR3: CASSPRGEAYNEQFF

size: few
V: TRBV19
J: TRBJ1-5
D: .
DNA: TGTGCCAGTAGAGAGGGAGGCAATCAGCCCCAGCATTTT
CDR3: CASREGGNQPQHF

size: .
V: TRBV10-3
J: TRBJ1-2
D: .
DNA: TGTGCCATCAGTGAGTCGGTACCTAACTATGGCTACACCTTC
CDR3: CAISESVPNYGYTF

size: medium-sized
V: TRBV7-2
J: TRBJ2-3
D: .
DNA: TGTGCCAGCAGCTCAAACACAGATACGCAGTATTTT
CDR3: CASSSNTDTQYF

size: .
V: TRBV7-9
J: TRBJ2-4
D: .
DNA: TGTGCCAGCAGCCCTGGACAAGACATTCAGTACTTC
CDR3: CASSPGQDIQYF

size: .
V: TRBV30
J: TRBJ2-3
D: .
DNA: TGTGCCTGGAGTGTATTAAGGGATACGCAGTATTTT
CDR3: CAWSVLRDTQYF